The 25 T cell receptor beta chains below all came from one sample that was sequenced in a study of shared clonotypes between healthy human individuals. Repertoires were generated with immunoSEQ multiplex PCR, while TCRdb's copy carries only in-frame clones and drops some. This sample has 500,000 or so clones, with roughly 95% found just once. The sample was naive CD4+ T cells sorted from blood. Subset: CD45RA+ positively selected. These receptors were collected from a young woman in good health.

The rearrangement uses TRBV7-6 and TRBJ2-5; D is ambiguous. Germline V gene lookup returns CDR1 SGHVS and CDR2 FNYEAQ. This CDR3 comprises 14 residues. Trimming pared 2 bases from V and 3 bases from J, leaving 10 bases between. CDR3 sequence (DNA): TGTGCCAGCAGCTTATCTGCAACCAAAGAGACCCAGTACTTC. It specifies CASSLSATKETQYF. Filled out from reference TRBV7-6 and TRBJ2-5, the complete variable domain reads GAGVSQSPRYKVTKRGQDVALRCDPISGHVSLYWYRQALGQGPEFLTYFNYEAQQDKSGLPNDRFSAERPEGSISTLTIQRTEQRDSAMYRCASSLSATKETQYFGPGTRLLVL.

The chain couples TRBV29-1 to TRBJ2-5; no clear D gene. The tail of the sequence fits TRBJ2-7 better, so the J call may be wrong. Germline V gene data show CDR1 as SQVTM and CDR2 as ANQGSEA. The CDR3 runs to 12 residues. The DNA for the CDR3 is TGCAGCGTTAAAATAAAGACCTACGAGCAGTACTTC. As protein: CSVKIKTYEQYF.

The chain is built from TRBV28 and TRBJ1-1, with 7 bases matching TRBD1. Trimming removed 7 bases from V and 1 base from J; junction bases left unmatched: 12. The length of the CDR3 is 16 residues. Per the germline V gene, CDR1 is MDHEN and CDR2 is SYDVKM. CDR3 amino acids: CASTISQGVGNTEAFF. The CDR3 DNA is TGTGCCAGCACCATCTCCCAGGGGGTCGGGAACACTGAAGCTTTCTTT.

This chain connects TRBV28 to TRBJ1-2; no clear D gene. V was pared by 5 bases and J by 5 bases, with 12 bases between. The CDR3 covers 13 residues. From germline, CDR1 is MDHEN and CDR2 SYDVKM. For the CDR3, the DNA is TGTGCCAGCAGTAAAGGAACGGGGTATGGCTACACCTTC. It yields the protein CASSKGTGYGYTF.

The chain uses TRBV2 and TRBJ2-7; 11 bases line up with TRBD2. V lost 1 base and J lost 2; bases outside the gene matches: 1. The CDR3 totals 15 residues. The germline CDR1 and CDR2 sequences are SNHLY and FYNNEI. The chain's CDR3 is CASSEELAGAYEQYF. The CDR3, as DNA: TGTGCCAGCAGTGAAGAACTAGCGGGAGCCTACGAGCAGTACTTC. The full variable domain, its missing parts supplied by reference TRBV2 and TRBJ2-7, is EPEVTQTPSHQVTQMGQEVILRCVPISNHLYFYWYRQILGQKVEFLVSFYNNEISEKSEIFDDQFSVERPDGSNFTLKIRSTKLEDSAMYFCASSEELAGAYEQYFGPGTRLTVT.

This clone was counted once. The rearrangement uses TRBV9 and TRBJ2-3, with D possibly called TRBD1 or TRBD2 (6 bases each). V lost 7 bases and J 1 base, leaving 10 bases between the germline ends. The CDR3 is 13 amino acids. The germline gives CDR1 SGDLS, CDR2 YYNGEE. The CDR3 reads CASGGGGTDTQYF. The DNA for the CDR3 is TGTGCCAGCGGGGGCGGGGGCACAGATACGCAGTATTTT. The full variable domain, rest sourced from reference TRBV9 and TRBJ2-3, is DSGVTQTPKHLITATGQRVTLRCSPRSGDLSVYWYQQSLDQGLQFLIQYYNGEERAKGNILERFSAQQFPDLHSELNLSSLELGDSALYFCASGGGGTDTQYFGPGTRLTVL.

The rearrangement uses TRBV5-1 and TRBJ2-7; 8 bases are shared with TRBD2. Unmatched junction bases numbered 11, after V lost 0 bases and J lost 6 bases. The CDR3 covers 16 residues. In germline, CDR1 is SGHRS, CDR2 YFSETQ. CDR3 in DNA: TGCGCCAGCAGCTTGGTTCCGGGACTGGCGGGAGGCGAGCAGTACTTC. Its translation is CASSLVPGLAGGEQYF.

This clone was seen once. The CDR3 region has the DNA TGTGCCTGGAGTGGACCTGGAATTCTGGGTACGCAGTATTTT. This gives the protein CAWSGPGILGTQYF. This sequence joins TRBV30 and TRBJ2-3, with no clear D. The CDR3 is 14 amino acids. V was cut by 1 base and J by 8 bases, with 16 bases left in between. Germline lookup yields CDR1 GTSNPN and CDR2 SVGIG (reference sequence).

This sequence joins TRBV27 and TRBJ2-7, with a possible D match to TRBD2 (6 bases). Per germline, CDR1 MNHEY and CDR2 SMNVEV (reference sequence). This CDR3 comprises 14 residues. Deletions cut 4 bases from V and 2 bases from J, with 12 bases between. This CDR3 is CASSYTGLPYEQYF. CDR3 bases: TGTGCCAGCAGTTACACAGGACTACCCTACGAGCAGTACTTC.

The rearrangement links TRBV6-5 to TRBJ2-7; TRBD2 agrees at 9 bases. Germline values: CDR1 MNHEY, CDR2 SVGAGI. V was pared by 0 bases and J by 3 bases, with 3 bases of the junction left unmatched. The CDR3 extends over 15 amino acids. The CDR3 reads CASSYSIAGVYEQYF. The CDR3 DNA follows: TGTGCCAGCAGTTACTCGATAGCGGGAGTCTACGAGCAGTACTTC.

This sequence joins TRBV28 and TRBJ1-4; 7 nucleotides agree with TRBD1. The CDR3 spans 16 residues. V lost 3 bases and J lost 0; bases outside the gene matches: 4. Germline V gene data show CDR1 as MDHEN and CDR2 as SYDVKM. For the CDR3, the DNA is TGTGCCAGCAGTTTGGCAGGACAGGCAACTAATGAAAAACTGTTTTTT. Protein product: CASSLAGQATNEKLFF.

The chain recombines TRBV21-1 with TRBJ2-1; TRBD2, the table's D call, lacks a check against the DNA. TRBV21-1 is a documented pseudogene. The CDR3 totals 17 residues. The CDR3 loop reads CASSKLSTRGRNNEQFF. As DNA, the CDR3 is TGTGCCAGCAGCAAATTATCTACCCGCGGTAGGAACAATGAGCAGTTCTTC.

The chain recombines TRBV6-5 with TRBJ2-7; no definite D call. Trimming stripped 8 bases from V and 0 bases from J, with 14 bases between. Germline V lookup: CDR1 MNHEY, CDR2 SVGAGI. This CDR3 is 14 amino acids long. CDR3 residues: CASRPAYDSYEQYF. Written as DNA, the CDR3 is TGTGCCAGCCGCCCGGCCTACGACTCCTACGAGCAGTACTTC.

This sequence joins TRBV4-1 and TRBJ2-1, with D perhaps being TRBD1 or TRBD2 (5 bases each). Germline CDR1 MGHRA, CDR2 YSYEKL. The CDR3 runs to 17 residues. The V gene lost 0 bases and the J gene lost 6 bases, with 18 bases spanning the gap. The CDR3 bases are TGCGCCAGCAGCCAAGATTCCACGGGACCGAGAGGCAATGAGCAGTTCTTC. Encoded protein: CASSQDSTGPRGNEQFF.

V gene TRBV7-9 combines with J gene TRBJ1-1; D not resolved. Germline V gene sequence: CDR1 SEHNR, CDR2 FQNEAQ (reference sequence). This CDR3 has 13 amino acids. V shed 5 bases and J shed 6 bases, with 13 bases lying between them. The CDR3 sequence: CASSPLGEAEAFF. Written as DNA, the CDR3 is TGTGCCAGCAGCCCCCTCGGGGAGGCTGAAGCTTTCTTT.

This clone was picked up one time. The chain recombines TRBV18 with TRBJ1-1, with a possible D match to TRBD1 (6 bases). Deletions cut 3 bases from V and 8 bases from J, with 19 bases between. Looked up from germline, CDR1 is KGHSH and CDR2 is LQKENI. The CDR3 covers 15 residues. This chain's CDR3 is CASSPMISHGGEAFF. The CDR3 DNA follows: TGTGCCAGCTCACCTATGATATCACATGGGGGCGAAGCTTTCTTT.

The chain is built from TRBV13 and TRBJ2-7; 13 positions agree with TRBD2. Germline lookup yields CDR1 PRHDT and CDR2 FYEKMQ (reference sequence). V dropped 5 bases and J dropped 6; count of bases not matched to a gene: 13. CDR3 length equals 17 residues. The CDR3 here is CASSKTGLAGPRIEQYF. The DNA of the CDR3 is TGTGCCAGCAGCAAAACGGGACTAGCGGGACCCAGAATCGAGCAGTACTTC.

This rearrangement joins TRBV2 to TRBJ2-2, with D tentatively TRBD1 (6 bases). CDR1 SNHLY and CDR2 FYNNEI come from the germline V gene. V dropped 5 bases and J dropped 5 bases, with 6 bases sitting between them. The CDR3 is 12 residues long. As DNA, the CDR3 is TGTGCCAGCAGTACAGGGACCGGGGAGCTGTTTTTT. Translated, it gives CASSTGTGELFF.

This chain joins TRBV18 and TRBJ2-1; D gene uncertain. Germline V gene data show CDR1 as KGHSH and CDR2 as LQKENI. V lost 3 bases and J 5 bases, leaving 14 bases between the germline ends. This CDR3 has 15 residues. The CDR3: CASSPWPTYHNEQFF. The CDR3 DNA sequence: TGTGCCAGCTCACCCTGGCCAACTTACCACAATGAGCAGTTCTTC.

The chain uses TRBV27 and TRBJ1-6; possibly TRBD1 for D (6 bases). The CDR3 extends over 14 amino acids. With 3 bases removed from V and 5 bases from J, the gap between germline ends came to 8 bases. Per the germline V gene, CDR1 is MNHEY and CDR2 is SMNVEV (reference sequence). The CDR3 sequence is CASSFYRDNSPLHF. CDR3 sequence (DNA): TGTGCCAGCAGTTTCTACAGGGATAATTCACCCCTCCACTTT.

The CDR3 is CASSPANNEKLFF. CDR3 DNA: TGTGCCAGCAGTCCCGCAAATAATGAAAAACTGTTTTTT. The chain uses TRBV6-5 and TRBJ1-4; D gene ambiguous. The CDR3 consists of 13 residues. The V and J ends lost 5 bases and 4 bases respectively, with 8 bases between them. Germline-derived CDR1 and CDR2 are MNHEY and SVGAGI.

The chain carries TRBV28 and TRBJ2-6; D ambiguous. Germline loops: CDR1 MDHEN, CDR2 SYDVKM. This CDR3 has 15 residues. The V end was cut by 2 bases, the J end by 0 bases, with 5 bases between. The CDR3 reads CASSLHGSGANVLTF. CDR3 DNA: TGTGCCAGCAGTTTACACGGCTCTGGGGCCAACGTCCTGACTTTC.

The chain couples TRBV19 to TRBJ2-3; 7 bases are shared with TRBD1. Germline assignment: CDR1 LNHDA and CDR2 SQIVND (reference sequence). With 4 bases clipped from V and 4 bases from J, the junction kept 5 bases outside the gene matches. The CDR3 extends over 14 amino acids. This chain's CDR3 is CASSNGQASDTQYF. The CDR3 bases are TGTGCCAGTAGTAACGGACAGGCTTCAGATACGCAGTATTTT.

The chain joins TRBV7-2 to TRBJ1-2; possible D gene TRBD1, 5 bases. V was shortened by 5 bases and J by 3 bases, with 16 bases between the two germline ends. Germline lookup yields CDR1 SGHTA and CDR2 FQGNSA. The CDR3 is 15 residues long. CDR3 in DNA: TGTGCCAGCAGCAACAATCCAGGGTATCACTATGGCTACACCTTC. Amino acid sequence: CASSNNPGYHYGYTF.

The gene calls are TRBV5-8 and TRBJ1-5; tentatively, D is TRBD1 (5 bases). The CDR3 spans 17 residues. Germline V lookup: CDR1 SGHTS, CDR2 YDEGEE. Trimming cost V 4 bases and J 7 bases, with 24 bases left between them. The CDR3 protein is CASSPNSKGTVTQPQHF. The DNA for the CDR3 is TGTGCCAGCAGCCCCAATTCAAAGGGGACTGTGACACAGCCCCAGCATTTT. Combining the CDR3 with reference TRBV5-8 and TRBJ1-5 gives the whole variable domain EAGVTQSPTHLIKTRGQQATLRCSPISGHTSVYWYQQALGLGLQFLLWYDEGEERNRGNFPPRFSGRQFPNYSSELNVNALELEDSALYLCASSPNSKGTVTQPQHFGDGTRLSIL.